These 22 T cell receptor gamma chains originate from one sample sequenced in a study of fetal and pediatric gammadelta thymocytes. TCRdb applied CATT to the reads for clone calling. Among some 590 gamma-chain clones listed, around 4% were seen once. The sequenced sample consisted of non-Vgamma9Vdelta2 gamma-delta T cells from the thymus. The subset denotes: CD3+gammadeltaTCR+ thymocytes not co-expressing Vgamma9 and Vdelta2. The origin of the receptors is a child who underwent cardiac surgery and was recorded as healthy.

Only a few counts were recorded for this clone. A much larger clone lies one base from this, so it may be a read error. The chain combines TRGV3 with TRGJP2. The CDR3 covers 14 residues. CDR1 is VTNTFY, CDR2 YDVSTARD, per germline (reference sequence). CDR3: CAAWDTDSDWIKTF. The DNA of the CDR3 is TGTGCCGCCTGGGACACCGATAGTGATTGGATCAAGACGTTT.

In its sample, this clone is large. The chain employs TRGV5 and TRGJ1 or TRGJ2. V shed 0 bases, J shed 3 bases, and the junction held 5 bases outside the gene matches. Germline values: CDR1 VINAFY, CDR2 YDVSNSKD. The CDR3 loop spans 14 amino acids. The CDR3 DNA reads TGTGCCACCTGGGACAGGCGTTCTTATTATAAGAAACTCTTT. Amino acids: CATWDRRSYYKKLF.

The chain uses TRGV5 and TRGJ1 or TRGJ2. The CDR3 is made up of 15 amino acids. Germline V CDR1 and CDR2: VINAFY, YDVSNSKD. V lost 0 bases to trimming and J lost 0 bases; unmatched junction nucleotides: 5. The CDR3 sequence: CATWDRVSNYYKKLF. CDR3 nucleotide sequence: TGTGCCACCTGGGACAGGGTCTCGAATTATTATAAGAAACTCTTT.

By share of the sample, this clone is large. The chain combines TRGV8 with TRGJ1 or TRGJ2. The junction had 2 bases not matched to a gene; V was cut back by 5 bases and J by 4 bases. This CDR3 comprises 11 residues. Germline V gene sequence: CDR1 VENAVY, CDR2 YDSYNSRV. CDR3 bases: TGTGCCACCTGGGCGTATTATAAGAAACTCTTT. Protein sequence: CATWAYYKKLF.

This clone is deemed large (0.1 to 1%). The rearrangement joins TRGV9 to TRGJ1 or TRGJ2. The V gene's germline CDR1 is GITISATS and CDR2 ISYDGTV (reference sequence). V trimming: 0 bases; J trimming: 10 bases; junction bases outside the gene matches: 6. The CDR3 loop spans 12 amino acids. This CDR3 reads CALWEVLPKKLF. DNA for the CDR3: TGTGCCTTGTGGGAGGTGCTTCCGAAGAAACTCTTT.

This clone is medium-sized (0.01 to 0.1%) by share. The genes are TRGV5P and TRGJ1 or TRGJ2. TRGV5P is a pseudogene locus. This CDR3 region has 12 residues. CDR3 residues: CATWGSPNKKLF. The DNA of the CDR3 is TGTGCCACCTGGGGGTCACCGAATAAGAAACTCTTT.

In this sample, this clone is large. The chain employs TRGV9 and TRGJ1 or TRGJ2. The J segment lost 9 bases and the V segment lost 0 bases, leaving 8 bases of the junction unmatched. CDR1 and CDR2 (germline): GITISATS, ISYDGTV (reference sequence). The CDR3 is made up of 13 amino acids. CDR3 sequence: CALWEVHEPKKLF. The CDR3 DNA follows: TGTGCCTTGTGGGAGGTGCACGAACCTAAGAAACTCTTT.

This clone rates as large. This chain uses TRGV8 with TRGJP1. CDR1 is VENAVY and CDR2 is YDSYNSRV in the germline V gene. J was trimmed by 5 bases and V by 3 bases; bases with no gene match: 12. This CDR3 has 16 residues. CDR3 sequence: CATWDEEGATGWFKIF. CDR3 bases: TGTGCCACCTGGGATGAAGAGGGAGCTACTGGTTGGTTCAAGATATTT.

V usage is TRGV8 and J usage is TRGJ1 or TRGJ2. J lost 0 bases, V lost 2 bases, and 10 bases had no gene match. This CDR3 region has 16 residues. CDR1 and CDR2 from the germline V gene are VENAVY and YDSYNSRV. CDR3 sequence (DNA): TGTGCCACCTGGGATACCGGCCCCTCGAATTATTATAAGAAACTCTTT. Translating it yields CATWDTGPSNYYKKLF.

Concerning this clone: A much larger clone differs by one base, so this may be a read error. The chain recombines TRGV5 with TRGJP1. Trimming at V came to 2 bases and at J to 5 bases, leaving 23 bases not matched to a gene. Germline V gives CDR1 VINAFY, CDR2 YDVSNSKD. The CDR3 is made up of 20 amino acids. The DNA for the CDR3 is TGTGCCACCTGGGACAATATGCGGAAATCCCCGACCCATACTGGTTGGTTCAAGATATTT. Translated: CATWDNMRKSPTHTGWFKIF.

Relative to its sample, this clone is large. V and J are TRGV9 and TRGJ1 or TRGJ2. Germline V CDR1 and CDR2: GITISATS, ISYDGTV (reference sequence). With V trimmed by 0 bases and J by 12 bases, 5 bases remained unmatched. This CDR3 region has 11 residues. The CDR3 DNA follows: TGTGCCTTGTGGGAGGTGCAGTGGAAACTCTTT. Its protein product is CALWEVQWKLF.

This clone is deemed large. The chain joins TRGV2 to TRGJ1 or TRGJ2. Looked up from germline, CDR1 is EGSNGY and CDR2 is YDSYNSKV. The V and J ends lost 1 base and 7 bases, in that order; junction bases with no gene match: 1. The CDR3 totals 11 residues. CDR3 sequence (DNA): TGTGCCACCTGGGACGGATATAAGAAACTCTTT. Its translation: CATWDGYKKLF.

This clone rates as large. The chain joins TRGV2 to TRGJ1 or TRGJ2. The CDR3 loop spans 13 amino acids. CDR1 EGSNGY and CDR2 YDSYNSKV come from the germline V gene. The V and J ends lost 0 bases and 5 bases, in that order; junction bases with no gene match: 4. CDR3 residues: CATWDGPNYKKLF. The CDR3 DNA reads TGTGCCACCTGGGACGGGCCTAATTATAAGAAACTCTTT.

This clone is medium-sized (0.01 to 0.1%) within its sample. The chain combines TRGV10 with TRGJP1. TRGV10 is sorted into the ORF group, with uncertain function. V dropped 8 bases and J dropped 11; count of bases not matched to a gene: 9. This CDR3 has 12 residues. The DNA for the CDR3 is TGTGCTGCGTGGGATTCGAGGTGGTTCAAGATATTT. It is translated as CAAWDSRWFKIF.

This clone ranks as large. V and J are TRGV8 and TRGJ1 or TRGJ2. Germline lookup yields CDR1 VENAVY and CDR2 YDSYNSRV. The V and J ends lost 6 bases and 8 bases, in that order; junction bases with no gene match: 7. The CDR3 totals 11 residues. The CDR3 DNA is TGTGCCACCTGGTTCAGACATAAGAAACTCTTT. Residues: CATWFRHKKLF.

Comment on this clone: A much bigger clone sits one base away, suggesting this may be a read error. The genes are TRGV3 and TRGJP2. Germline CDR1 reads VTNTFY; CDR2 reads YDVSTARD (reference sequence). The CDR3 sequence is 15 residues long. J lost 2 bases, V lost 0 bases, and 3 bases had no gene match. CDR3 sequence: CATWDRLSSDWIKTF. The CDR3 DNA follows: TGTGCCACCTGGGACAGGCTAAGTAGTGATTGGATCAAGACGTTT.

By share, this clone counts as medium-sized (0.01 to 0.1%). This chain joins TRGV9 and TRGJP1. This CDR3 contains 14 residues. Germline V lookup: CDR1 GITISATS, CDR2 ISYDGTV (reference sequence). V was clipped by 1 base and J by 9 bases; unmatched bases: 8. The DNA of the CDR3 is TGTGCCTTGTGGGAGGTCAAGTTATGTTGGTTCAAGATATTT. It is translated as CALWEVKLCWFKIF.

By sample share, this clone is large (0.1 to 1%). The chain couples TRGV4 to TRGJ1 or TRGJ2. Per germline, CDR1 EGSTGY and CDR2 YDSYTSSV. The CDR3 runs 13 residues. V was pared by 0 bases and J by 3 bases, with 2 bases of the junction left unmatched. The CDR3 bases are TGTGCCACCTGGGATGGGGGTTATTATAAGAAACTCTTT. Translated: CATWDGGYYKKLF.

This clone is termed large. The chain links TRGV2 to TRGJ1 or TRGJ2. The germline V gene has CDR1 EGSNGY and CDR2 YDSYNSKV. Trimming removed 5 bases from V and 0 bases from J; junction bases left unmatched: 4. The CDR3 consists of 13 residues. CDR3 bases: TGTGCCACCTGGGTCCTGAATTATTATAAGAAACTCTTT. Translated: CATWVLNYYKKLF.

In its sample, this clone is medium-sized. The rearrangement uses TRGV4 and TRGJ1 or TRGJ2. The V gene's germline CDR1 is EGSTGY and CDR2 YDSYTSSV. With V trimmed by 0 bases and J by 4 bases, 6 bases remained unmatched. The CDR3 is 14 residues long. CDR3 residues: CATWDGIGYYKKLF. CDR3 coding DNA: TGTGCCACCTGGGATGGGATCGGGTATTATAAGAAACTCTTT.

Judged by abundance, this clone is large (0.1 to 1%). The chain links TRGV10 to TRGJ1 or TRGJ2. TRGV10 is given ORF status, its function remaining uncertain. The CDR3 consists of 12 residues. V lost 8 bases, J lost 4 bases, and 6 bases stayed unmatched. The CDR3 DNA reads as TGTGCTGCGTGGGATTCCTATTATAAGAAACTCTTT. Residues: CAAWDSYYKKLF.

This clone is termed large. The rearrangement links TRGV9 to TRGJ1 or TRGJ2. V trimming: 3 bases; J trimming: 3 bases; junction bases outside the gene matches: 8. This CDR3 has 14 residues. Germline CDR1 is GITISATS and CDR2 is ISYDGTV (reference sequence). CDR3 nucleotide sequence: TGTGCCTTGTGGGAGATCCCGGGTTATTATAAGAAACTCTTT. Its protein product is CALWEIPGYYKKLF.